The 5 T cell receptor beta chains in this list originate from one sample, sequenced in a study of T cell responses to AZD1222 COVID-19 vaccine. TCRdb's table, derived via immunoSEQ multiplex PCR, lists solely in-frame clones and lacks some. The sample has roughly 130,000 clones, 94% seen once. The sequencing here drew on peripheral blood, taken on day 0 of AZD1222 vaccination. These receptors originate from an adult in good health.

This CDR3 reads CASSLAFSQNTEAFF. CDR3 DNA sequence: TGTGCCAGCAGTCTTGCCTTTTCACAGAACACTGAAGCTTTCTTT. The chain uses TRBV28 and TRBJ1-1; D ambiguous. Germline V gene data show CDR1 as MDHEN and CDR2 as SYDVKM. V gave up 5 bases and J gave up 1 base, with 14 bases separating them. This CDR3 comprises 15 residues.

The chain recombines TRBV12-2 with TRBJ1-5; TRBD1, the table's D call, lacks a check against the DNA. TRBV12-2 is reported as a pseudogene. CDR3 length equals 15 residues. CDR3 loop: CASRLEHRKGEPQHF. CDR3 nucleotide sequence: TGTGCAAGTCGCTTAGAACATAGAAAGGGGGAGCCCCAGCATTTT.

This clone was recorded only once. The chain is built from TRBV6-5 and TRBJ1-6; perhaps TRBD1 as D (6 bases). The CDR3 length is 15 residues. Looked up from germline, CDR1 is MNHEY and CDR2 is SVGAGI. V was trimmed by 2 bases and J by 6 bases, leaving 11 bases between them. CDR3 sequence: CASSYTTGSNSPLHF. Written as DNA, the CDR3 is TGTGCCAGCAGTTACACCACAGGGAGTAATTCACCCCTCCACTTT.

The CDR3 sequence: CASSSPGGGLNTEAFF. The CDR3, as DNA: TGTGCCAGCAGTTCCCCGGGGGGAGGGCTGAACACTGAAGCTTTCTTT. The chain carries TRBV28 and TRBJ1-1, with D possibly TRBD1 on 5 matching bases. Trimming cost V 4 bases and J 0 bases, with 15 bases left between them. The V gene's germline CDR1 is MDHEN and CDR2 SYDVKM. This CDR3 region has 16 residues.

This sequence joins TRBV9 and TRBJ2-2; D could derive from TRBD1 or TRBD2 (5 bases each). This CDR3 has 16 residues. The germline V and J ends were trimmed by 3 bases and 0 bases, with 12 bases remaining between them. CDR1 SGDLS and CDR2 YYNGEE come from the germline V gene. The CDR3 bases are TGTGCCAGCAGCGCACCCGGGGACCCGAACACCGGGGAGCTGTTTTTT. It codes for CASSAPGDPNTGELFF.